This TCR beta chain derives from a study of blood T cell repertoires in COVID-19. As for the study in general: Acute and convalescent COVID-19 specimens originated in the United States, Italy and Spain. Nucleic acid was either cDNA or gDNA, and it came from T cells, B-cell-depleted T cells, or PBMCs.

Germline V gene data show CDR1 as SGHTA and CDR2 as FQGTGA. V lost 4 bases, J lost 0 bases, and 18 bases stayed unmatched. This CDR3 comprises 21 residues. This clone was recorded a few times. Original data processing: Estimation of nucleated cell counts relied on the amplification of reference gene primers. The table came from immunoSEQ multiplex PCR; TCRdb's copy has only in-frame clones and leaves some out. Clone size and V and J calls were adopted from that table, with D and trimming inferred from the DNA. Of 450,000 to 500,000 clones listed, 80% to 90% are singletons. The material sequenced was peripheral blood. J is TRBJ2-1 and V is TRBV7-3, with TRBD1 identical over 10 bases. The receptor's source is a human donor in a cohort sampled during active COVID-19. As DNA, the CDR3 is TGTGCCAGCAGCTCCCCAAGGGGGACAGGGGTACGGCTGGGCTCCTACAATGAGCAGTTCTTC. Translating it yields CASSSPRGTGVRLGSYNEQFF.